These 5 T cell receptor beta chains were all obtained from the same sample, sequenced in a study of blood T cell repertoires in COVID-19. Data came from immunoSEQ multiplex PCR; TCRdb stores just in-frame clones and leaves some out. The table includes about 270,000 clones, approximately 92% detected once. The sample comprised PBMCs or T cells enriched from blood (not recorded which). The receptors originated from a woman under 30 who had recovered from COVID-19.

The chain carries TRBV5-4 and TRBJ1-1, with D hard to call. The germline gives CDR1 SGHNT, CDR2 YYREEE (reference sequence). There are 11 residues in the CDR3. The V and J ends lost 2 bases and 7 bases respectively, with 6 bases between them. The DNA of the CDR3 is TGTGCCAGCAGCTTAGAGAATGAAGCTTTCTTT. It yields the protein CASSLENEAFF.

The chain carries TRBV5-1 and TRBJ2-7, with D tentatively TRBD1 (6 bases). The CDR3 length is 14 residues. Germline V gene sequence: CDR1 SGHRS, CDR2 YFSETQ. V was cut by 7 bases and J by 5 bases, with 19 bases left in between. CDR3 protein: CASGVTGLNHEQYF. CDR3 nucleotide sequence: TGCGCCAGCGGAGTAACAGGGTTGAACCACGAGCAGTACTTC. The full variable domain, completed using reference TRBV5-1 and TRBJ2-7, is KAGVTQTPRYLIKTRGQQVTLSCSPISGHRSVSWYQQTPGQGLQFLFEYFSETQRNKGNFPGRFSGRQFSNSRSEMNVSTLELGDSALYLCASGVTGLNHEQYFGPGTRLTVT.

This CDR3 is CAWTPGTLETQYF. In DNA form, the CDR3 reads TGTGCCTGGACCCCCGGGACACTGGAGACCCAGTACTTC. The V gene is TRBV30, the J gene TRBJ2-5, with a tentative D call TRBD1 (6 bases). The length of the CDR3 is 13 residues. Germline V gives CDR1 GTSNPN, CDR2 SVGIG (reference sequence). V lost 4 bases and J lost 5, with 14 bases in between.

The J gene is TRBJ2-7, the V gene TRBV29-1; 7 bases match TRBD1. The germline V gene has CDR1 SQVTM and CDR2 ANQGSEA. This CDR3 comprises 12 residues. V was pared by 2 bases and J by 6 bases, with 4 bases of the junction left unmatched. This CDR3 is CSVETGEAEQYF. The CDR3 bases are TGCAGCGTTGAAACAGGGGAAGCCGAGCAGTACTTC.

In DNA, the CDR3 is TGTGCCATCAGCGGAGGGCTTCTCACTTATGGCTACACCTTC. Its translation is CAISGGLLTYGYTF. V usage is TRBV10-3 and J usage is TRBJ1-2; no reliable D call. This CDR3 contains 14 residues. From germline, CDR1 is ENHRY and CDR2 SYGVKD. The ends were cut back, 6 bases at V and 5 bases at J, with 16 bases in the middle.